The clone carrying this T cell receptor (beta chain) was seen a single time. Its antigen is undetermined. The data belong to a study of cytomegalovirus exposure and HLA in healthy donors. Study-wide findings and caveats: A later analysis showed HLA-associated TCR beta chains outstripping equally common others in clonal expansion. The authors reported that TCR beta sequences could predict HLA-A and HLA-B alleles. These predictions were accurate for most subjects in the first cohort.

Donors were nominally healthy when sampled, though unrecorded immune exposures were likely. Per the germline V gene, CDR1 is SGHRS and CDR2 is YFSETQ. The CDR3 is 15 amino acids. After removal of 0 bases from V and 6 bases from J, the junction contained 6 bases not matched to a gene. The PCR had 60 Vbeta and 13 Jbeta primers. Measured with immunoSEQ multiplex PCR; TCRdb has only the in-frame clones, and not every one. The repertoire consists of 150,000 to 200,000 clones, with more than 65% occurring once and the leading ten covering around a tenth. The receptor was isolated from a young man in good health and CMV-seropositive. The V call is TRBV5-1, the J call TRBJ1-1; 9 positions agree with TRBD1. The sample taken for sequencing was PBMCs. This CDR3 reads CASSLADRGPPEAFF. DNA for the CDR3: TGCGCCAGCAGCTTGGCGGACAGGGGTCCCCCTGAAGCTTTCTTT.